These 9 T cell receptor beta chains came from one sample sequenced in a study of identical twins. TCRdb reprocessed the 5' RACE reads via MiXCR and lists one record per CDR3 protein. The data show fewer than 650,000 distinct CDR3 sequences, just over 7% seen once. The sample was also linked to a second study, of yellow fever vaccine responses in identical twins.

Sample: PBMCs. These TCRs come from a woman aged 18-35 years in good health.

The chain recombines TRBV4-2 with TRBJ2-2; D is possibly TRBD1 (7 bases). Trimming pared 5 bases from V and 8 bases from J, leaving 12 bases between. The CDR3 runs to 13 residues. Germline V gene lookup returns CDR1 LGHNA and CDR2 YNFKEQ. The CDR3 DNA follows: TGTGCCAGCAGCGGCCCAGGGGGGGGGGAGCTGTTTTTT. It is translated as CASSGPGGGELFF.

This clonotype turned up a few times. CDR3 sequence (DNA): TGTGCCACCAGTATGGGGAATCAGCCCCAGCATTTT. Encoded protein: CATSMGNQPQHF. The V gene is TRBV24-1, the J gene TRBJ1-5; D is unresolved. Deletions cut 6 bases from V and 4 bases from J, with 6 bases between. There are 12 residues in the CDR3. Germline V lookup: CDR1 KGHDR, CDR2 SFDVKD.

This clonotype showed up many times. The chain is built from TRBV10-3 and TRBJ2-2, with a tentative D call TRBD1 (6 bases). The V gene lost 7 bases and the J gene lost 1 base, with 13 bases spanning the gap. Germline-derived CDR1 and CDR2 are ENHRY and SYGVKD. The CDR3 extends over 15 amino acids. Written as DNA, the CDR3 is TGTGCCATCACCCCAGGGGCCGGGAACACCGGGGAGCTGTTTTTT. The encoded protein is CAITPGAGNTGELFF.

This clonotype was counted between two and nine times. DNA for the CDR3: TGTGCCAGCAGCCTGGCCGAAAACACCATATATTTT. Residues: CASSLAENTIYF. The chain has TRBV11-3 and TRBJ1-3; no firm D call. Trimming stripped 5 bases from V and 6 bases from J, with 8 bases between. The CDR3 loop spans 12 amino acids. Germline V gene lookup returns CDR1 SGHNT and CDR2 YENEEA.

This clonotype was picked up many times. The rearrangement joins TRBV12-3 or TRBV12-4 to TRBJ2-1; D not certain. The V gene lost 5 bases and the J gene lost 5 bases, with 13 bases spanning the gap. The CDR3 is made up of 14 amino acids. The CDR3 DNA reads TGTGCCAGCAGTCCACTTATAGGGAACAATGAGCAGTTCTTC. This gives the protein CASSPLIGNNEQFF.

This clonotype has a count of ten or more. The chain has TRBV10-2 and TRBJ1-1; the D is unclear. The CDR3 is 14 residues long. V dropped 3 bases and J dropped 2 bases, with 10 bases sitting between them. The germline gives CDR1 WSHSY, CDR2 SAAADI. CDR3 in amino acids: CASSDRALNTEAFF. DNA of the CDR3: TGCGCCAGCAGTGACCGGGCTCTAAACACTGAAGCTTTCTTT.

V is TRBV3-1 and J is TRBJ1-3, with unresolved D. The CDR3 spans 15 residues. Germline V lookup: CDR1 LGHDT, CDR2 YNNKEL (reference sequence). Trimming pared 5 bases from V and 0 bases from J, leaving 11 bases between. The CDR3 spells CASSYDWDSGNTIYF. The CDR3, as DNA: TGTGCCAGCAGCTACGACTGGGACTCTGGAAACACCATATATTTT. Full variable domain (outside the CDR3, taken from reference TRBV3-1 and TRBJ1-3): DTAVSQTPKYLVTQMGNDKSIKCEQNLGHDTMYWYKQDSKKFLKIMFSYNNKELIINETVPNRFSPKSPDKAHLNLHINSLELGDSAVYFCASSYDWDSGNTIYFGEGSWLTVV.

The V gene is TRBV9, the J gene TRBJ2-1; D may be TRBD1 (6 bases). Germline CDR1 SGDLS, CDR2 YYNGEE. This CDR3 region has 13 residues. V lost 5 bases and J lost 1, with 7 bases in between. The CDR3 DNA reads TGTGCCAGCAGTGGACAGTCCTACAATGAGCAGTTCTTC. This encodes CASSGQSYNEQFF.

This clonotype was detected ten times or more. The CDR3 sequence is CASSQVSQVPSYNEQFF. Written as DNA, the CDR3 is TGCGCCAGCAGCCAAGTCTCGCAGGTTCCATCCTACAATGAGCAGTTCTTC. The J gene is TRBJ2-1, the V gene TRBV4-1; D not resolved. This CDR3 contains 17 residues. V was clipped by 1 base and J by 1 base, with 14 bases between them. CDR1 and CDR2 from the germline V gene are MGHRA and YSYEKL.